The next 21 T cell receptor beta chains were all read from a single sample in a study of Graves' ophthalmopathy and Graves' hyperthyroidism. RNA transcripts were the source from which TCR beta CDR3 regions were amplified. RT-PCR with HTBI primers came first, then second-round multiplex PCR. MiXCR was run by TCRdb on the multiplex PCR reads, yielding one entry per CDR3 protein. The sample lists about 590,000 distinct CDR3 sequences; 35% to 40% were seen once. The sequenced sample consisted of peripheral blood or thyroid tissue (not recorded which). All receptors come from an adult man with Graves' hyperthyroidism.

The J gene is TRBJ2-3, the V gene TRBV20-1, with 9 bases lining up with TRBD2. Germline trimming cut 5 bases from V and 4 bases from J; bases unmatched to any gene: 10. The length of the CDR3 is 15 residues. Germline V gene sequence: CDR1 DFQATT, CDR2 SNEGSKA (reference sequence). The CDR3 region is CSALVAGVSPDTQYF. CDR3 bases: TGCAGTGCTCTGGTAGCGGGAGTATCCCCAGATACGCAGTATTTT.

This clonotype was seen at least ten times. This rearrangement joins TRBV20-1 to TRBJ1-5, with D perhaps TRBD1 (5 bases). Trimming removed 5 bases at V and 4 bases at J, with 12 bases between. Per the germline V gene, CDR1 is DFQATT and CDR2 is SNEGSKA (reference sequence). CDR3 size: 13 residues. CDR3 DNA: TGCAGTGCTGCCGACAGCCCGAATCAGCCCCAGCATTTT. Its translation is CSAADSPNQPQHF.

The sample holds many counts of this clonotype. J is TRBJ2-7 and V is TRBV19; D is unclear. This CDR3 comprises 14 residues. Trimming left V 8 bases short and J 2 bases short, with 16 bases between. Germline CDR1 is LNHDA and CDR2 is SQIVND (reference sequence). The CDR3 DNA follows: TGTGCCAGTCAAGGCCCGGACCCAGCCTACGAGCAGTACTTC. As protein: CASQGPDPAYEQYF.

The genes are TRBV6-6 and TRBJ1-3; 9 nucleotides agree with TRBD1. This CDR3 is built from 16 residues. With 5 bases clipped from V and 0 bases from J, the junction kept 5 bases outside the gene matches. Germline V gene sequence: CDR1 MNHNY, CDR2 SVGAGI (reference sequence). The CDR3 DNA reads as TGTGCCAGCAGTGATGGACAGGGGTACTCTGGAAACACCATATATTTT. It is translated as CASSDGQGYSGNTIYF.

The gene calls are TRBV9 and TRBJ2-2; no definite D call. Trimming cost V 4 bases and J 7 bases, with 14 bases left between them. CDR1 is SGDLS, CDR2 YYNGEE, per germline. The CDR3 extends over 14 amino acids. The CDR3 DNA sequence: TGTGCCAGCAGCCTAGGTTCGGTTGGCGGGGAGCTGTTTTTT. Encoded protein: CASSLGSVGGELFF.

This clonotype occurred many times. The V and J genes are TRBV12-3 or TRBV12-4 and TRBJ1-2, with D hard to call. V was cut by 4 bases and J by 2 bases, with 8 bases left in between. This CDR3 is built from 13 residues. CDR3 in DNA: TGTGCCAGCAGTTCAACACAAAACTATGGCTACACCTTC. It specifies CASSSTQNYGYTF.

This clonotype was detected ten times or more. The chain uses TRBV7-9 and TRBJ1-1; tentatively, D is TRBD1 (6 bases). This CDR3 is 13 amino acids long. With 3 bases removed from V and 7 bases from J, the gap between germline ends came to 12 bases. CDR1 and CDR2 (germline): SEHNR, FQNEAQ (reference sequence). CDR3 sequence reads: CASSLGGKGEAFF. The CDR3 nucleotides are TGTGCCAGCAGCTTGGGGGGCAAGGGTGAAGCTTTCTTT.

The CDR3 DNA reads as TGTGCCAGCAGCCAAGATCGTCAGCTTAGCCCTAACTATGGCTACACCTTC. This codes for CASSQDRQLSPNYGYTF. The rearrangement links TRBV3-1 to TRBJ1-2, with unresolved D. The CDR3 is 17 amino acids. With 0 bases removed from V and 0 bases from J, the gap between germline ends came to 14 bases. Germline assignment: CDR1 LGHDT and CDR2 YNNKEL (reference sequence).

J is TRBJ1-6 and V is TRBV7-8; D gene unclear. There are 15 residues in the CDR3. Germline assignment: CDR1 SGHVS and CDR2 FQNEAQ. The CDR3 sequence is CARDIRSGINSPLHF. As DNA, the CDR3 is TGTGCTAGAGATATTCGGTCCGGGATTAATTCACCCCTCCACTTT.

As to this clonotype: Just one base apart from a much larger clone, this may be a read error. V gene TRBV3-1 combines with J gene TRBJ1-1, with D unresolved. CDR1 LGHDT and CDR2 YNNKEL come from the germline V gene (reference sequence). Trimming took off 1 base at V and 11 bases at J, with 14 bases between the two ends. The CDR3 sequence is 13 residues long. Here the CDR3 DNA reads TGTGCCAGCAGCCAAGCCCTCGCAAGGCGGGCTTTCTTT. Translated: CASSQALARRAFF.

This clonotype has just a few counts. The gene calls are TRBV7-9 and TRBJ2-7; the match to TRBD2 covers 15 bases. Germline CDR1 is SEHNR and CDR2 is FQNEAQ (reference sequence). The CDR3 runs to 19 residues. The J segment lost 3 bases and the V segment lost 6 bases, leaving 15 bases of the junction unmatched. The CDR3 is CASSTGLAGGRGKSYEQYF. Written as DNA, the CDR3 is TGTGCCAGCAGTACCGGACTAGCGGGAGGGCGGGGTAAAAGCTACGAGCAGTACTTC.

The CDR3 coding sequence is TGTGCCAGCAGTGAACAGGGGACTAGCGAGAAAGAGCAGTTCTTC. This translates into CASSEQGTSEKEQFF. The chain has TRBV2 and TRBJ2-7; 10 bases map to TRBD2. The J call may be mistaken, given a closer DNA end match to TRBJ2-1. The CDR3 runs 15 residues. Germline values: CDR1 SNHLY, CDR2 FYNNEI.

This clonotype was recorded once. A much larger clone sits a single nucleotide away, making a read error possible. The CDR3 protein is CASSLTGDPGNGYTF. In DNA form, the CDR3 reads TGCGCCAGCAGCTTGACAGGGGACCCTGGCAACGGCTACACCTTC. The J gene is TRBJ1-2, the V gene TRBV5-1, with TRBD1 identical over 7 bases. This CDR3 has 15 amino acids. With V trimmed by 1 base and J by 8 bases, 11 bases remained unmatched. Germline V lookup: CDR1 SGHRS, CDR2 YFSETQ.

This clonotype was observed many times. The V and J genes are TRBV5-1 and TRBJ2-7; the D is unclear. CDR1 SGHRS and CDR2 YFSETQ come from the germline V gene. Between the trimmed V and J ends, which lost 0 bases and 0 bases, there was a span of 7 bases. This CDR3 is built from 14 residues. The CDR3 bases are TGCGCCAGCAGCTTGGAGGCAGCCTCCTACGAGCAGTACTTC. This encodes CASSLEAASYEQYF.

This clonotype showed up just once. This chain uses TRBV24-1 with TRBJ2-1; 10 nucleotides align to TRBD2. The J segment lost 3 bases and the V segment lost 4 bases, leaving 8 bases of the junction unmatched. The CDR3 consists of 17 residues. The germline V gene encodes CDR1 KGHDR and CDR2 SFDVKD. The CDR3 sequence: CATSDPTSGRDYNEQFF. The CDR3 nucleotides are TGTGCCACCAGTGACCCCACCAGCGGGAGGGACTACAATGAGCAGTTCTTC.

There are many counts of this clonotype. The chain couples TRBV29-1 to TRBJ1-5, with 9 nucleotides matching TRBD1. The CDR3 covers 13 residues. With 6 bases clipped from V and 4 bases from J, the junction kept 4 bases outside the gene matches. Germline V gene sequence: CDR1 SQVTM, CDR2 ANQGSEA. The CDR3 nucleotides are TGCAGCGTATTGGGACAGGGTAATCAGCCCCAGCATTTT. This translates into CSVLGQGNQPQHF.

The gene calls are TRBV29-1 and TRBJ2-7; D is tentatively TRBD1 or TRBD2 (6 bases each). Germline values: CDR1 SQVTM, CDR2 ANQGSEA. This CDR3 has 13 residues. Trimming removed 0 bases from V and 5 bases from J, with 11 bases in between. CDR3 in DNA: TGCAGCGTTGAAGATCGGGGGACAAACGAGCAGTACTTC. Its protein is CSVEDRGTNEQYF.

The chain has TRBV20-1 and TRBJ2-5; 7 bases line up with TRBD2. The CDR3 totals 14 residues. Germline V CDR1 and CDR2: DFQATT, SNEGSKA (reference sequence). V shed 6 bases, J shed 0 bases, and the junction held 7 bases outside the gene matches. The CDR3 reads CSATPGGYQETQYF. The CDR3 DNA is TGCAGTGCCACCCCCGGGGGGTACCAAGAGACCCAGTACTTC.

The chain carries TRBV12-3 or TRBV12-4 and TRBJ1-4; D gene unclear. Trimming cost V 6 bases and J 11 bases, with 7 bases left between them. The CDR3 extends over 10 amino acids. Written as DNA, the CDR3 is TGTGCCAGCAGCTATGTGAAACTGTTTTTT. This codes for CASSYVKLFF.

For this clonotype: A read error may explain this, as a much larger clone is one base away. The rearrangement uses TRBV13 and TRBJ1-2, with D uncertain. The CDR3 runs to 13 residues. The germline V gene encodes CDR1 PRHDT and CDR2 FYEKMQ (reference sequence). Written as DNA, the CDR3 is TGTGCCAACAGCATGGGAATACTTTATGGCTACACCTTC. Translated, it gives CANSMGILYGYTF.

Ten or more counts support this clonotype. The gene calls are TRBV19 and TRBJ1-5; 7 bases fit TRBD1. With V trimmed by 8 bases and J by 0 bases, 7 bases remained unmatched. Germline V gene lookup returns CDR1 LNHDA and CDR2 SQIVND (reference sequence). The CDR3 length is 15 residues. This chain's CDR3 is CASWDRRLSNQPQHF. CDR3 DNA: TGTGCCAGTTGGGACAGACGACTTAGCAATCAGCCCCAGCATTTT.